This T cell receptor beta chain was sequenced during a study of CD8 T cell repertoires and HIV-1 epitope variants. Overall study context: Tested: three Gag epitope families, Nef HW9 and YT9. Regarding the study as a whole: This assay reports beta chains of antigen-expanded cells, not T cell function.

The CDR3 length is 13 residues. With 5 bases removed from V and 2 bases from J, the gap between germline ends came to 7 bases. CDR1 and CDR2 from the germline V gene are SGHVS and FNYEAQ. As for this clone: Its antigen is unknown.

TCR beta CDR3 was sequenced at survey depth on immunoSEQ. Repertoires were generated with immunoSEQ multiplex PCR, while TCRdb's copy carries only in-frame clones and drops some. This table has roughly 5,400 clones, about 62% appearing once. Material for sequencing was cultured CD8+ T cells derived from PBMCs. The rearrangement links TRBV7-6 to TRBJ2-1, with D unclear. The sequence was collected from a male donor with HIV. The CDR3 here is CASSPDPYNEQFF. DNA for the CDR3: TGTGCCAGCAGCCCGGACCCCTACAATGAGCAGTTCTTC.